One T cell receptor beta chain is described in this entry. This sequence may be a read error, since a much larger clone differs from it by one base. This entry belongs to a study of blood T cells in healthy people across ages. Together with a sample-barcoded 5' primer, a J-beta primer mix was included in a second PCR lasting roughly 6 to 12 cycles. From the 5' RACE reads, TCRdb called clonotypes with MiXCR, one entry per CDR3 protein. The data contain 1.5 million to 2 million distinct CDR3 sequences, approximately 28% of them singletons. CDR3 size: 20 residues. In germline, CDR1 is MNHEY, CDR2 SVGAGI.

The chain combines TRBV6-5 with TRBJ2-6; 7 positions agree with TRBD1. This TCR was sampled from a woman in her thirties in good health. Sequencing was carried out using blood. The CDR3 DNA sequence: TGTGCCAGCAGTTACCGGGAATTAGACAGGGACCCCTCTGGGGCCAACGTCCTGGCTTTC. As protein: CASSYRELDRDPSGANVLAF.